Below are 8 T cell receptor beta chains sequenced from a single sample in a study of blood T cell repertoires in COVID-19. Data came from immunoSEQ multiplex PCR; TCRdb stores just in-frame clones and leaves some out. The sample consists of around 400,000 clones, 89% of them appearing once. Sample: peripheral blood. These receptors all come from a man between 35 and 55 years old with acute or convalescent COVID-19.

The rearrangement joins TRBV5-4 to TRBJ2-7, with TRBD2 matching over 12 bases. The tail of the sequence fits TRBJ2-1 better, so the J call may be wrong. The CDR3 is 16 amino acids. The germline V gene encodes CDR1 SGHNT and CDR2 YYREEE (reference sequence). CDR3 sequence reads: CASSLELAGGNNEQFF. CDR3 bases: TGTGCCAGCAGCTTGGAACTAGCGGGAGGCAACAATGAGCAGTTCTTC.

The J gene is TRBJ1-1, the V gene TRBV19; no firm D call. This CDR3 is built from 9 residues. V shed 7 bases and J shed 7 bases, with 4 bases lying between them. Germline V gene data show CDR1 as LNHDA and CDR2 as SQIVND (reference sequence). In DNA form, the CDR3 reads TGTGCCAGTACCATTGAAGCTTTCTTT. Its translation: CASTIEAFF.

This chain links TRBV6-5 with TRBJ1-4, with 9 nucleotides matching TRBD1. This CDR3 has 14 residues. The V gene's germline CDR1 is MNHEY and CDR2 SVGAGI. Losses at the gene ends were 5 bases for V and 7 bases for J; bases not matched to a gene: 5. The CDR3 DNA sequence: TGTGCCAGCAGTCTGCACAGGGGGCGTGAAAAACTGTTTTTT. Its translation is CASSLHRGREKLFF.

This chain connects TRBV5-1 to TRBJ2-2, with 7 bases aligning to TRBD2. Germline values: CDR1 SGHRS, CDR2 YFSETQ. The CDR3 spans 14 residues. Unmatched junction bases numbered 4, after V lost 2 bases and J lost 6 bases. The CDR3 DNA is TGCGCCAGCAGCTTCCTAGCGGCTCCCGGGGAGCTGTTTTTT. It is translated as CASSFLAAPGELFF.

This clone was seen only once. The genes are TRBV9 and TRBJ1-2, with TRBD1 as a possible D gene (6 bases). The germline V and J ends were trimmed by 3 bases and 6 bases, with 18 bases remaining between them. The CDR3 is 15 amino acids. The germline V gene encodes CDR1 SGDLS and CDR2 YYNGEE. CDR3 DNA: TGTGCCAGCAGCGCCCCTACGGGGGGCGAGAATGGCTACACCTTC. It is translated as CASSAPTGGENGYTF. The full variable domain, in which reference TRBV9 and TRBJ1-2 provide the parts outside the CDR3, is DSGVTQTPKHLITATGQRVTLRCSPRSGDLSVYWYQQSLDQGLQFLIQYYNGEERAKGNILERFSAQQFPDLHSELNLSSLELGDSALYFCASSAPTGGENGYTFGSGTRLTVV.

The chain couples TRBV28 to TRBJ2-6; D unresolved. Germline V gene lookup returns CDR1 MDHEN and CDR2 SYDVKM. The V gene lost 2 bases and the J gene lost 0 bases, with 8 bases spanning the gap. The CDR3 extends over 16 amino acids. CDR3 DNA: TGTGCCAGCAGTTTAAGAAGGAGCTCTGGGGCCAACGTCCTGACTTTC. Translating gives CASSLRRSSGANVLTF.

The chain combines TRBV4-2 with TRBJ2-1; the D is unclear. Germline V gene sequence: CDR1 LGHNA, CDR2 YNFKEQ. V lost 3 bases and J lost 8, with 8 bases in between. The CDR3 is 12 amino acids. This chain's CDR3 is CASSQNRDEQFF. As DNA, the CDR3 is TGTGCCAGCAGCCAGAACCGCGATGAGCAGTTCTTC.

The V and J genes are TRBV2 and TRBJ2-3; D is perhaps TRBD1 (6 bases). CDR1 SNHLY and CDR2 FYNNEI come from the germline V gene. CDR3 length equals 14 residues. Between the trimmed V and J ends, which lost 11 bases and 1 base, there was a span of 16 bases. CDR3 sequence reads: CAGELQGGTDTQYF. The CDR3 nucleotides are TGTGCCGGCGAATTACAGGGTGGCACAGATACGCAGTATTTT.